This TCR beta chain was sequenced in a study of blood T cell repertoires in COVID-19. Whole-study context: The United States, Italy and Spain provided the acute and convalescent COVID-19 samples. Nucleic acid was either cDNA or gDNA, and it came from T cells, B-cell-depleted T cells, or PBMCs.

The CDR3 loop spans 16 amino acids. The V and J ends lost 2 bases and 6 bases, in that order; junction bases with no gene match: 10. The V gene's germline CDR1 is MNHEY and CDR2 SMNVEV (reference sequence). As processed by the authors: It was from reference gene primer amplification that nucleated cell counts were estimated. Clones were read by immunoSEQ multiplex PCR, and TCRdb kept only the in-frame ones, dropping some. V and J calls and clone size follow that table, whereas D and trimming were derived from the DNA. Of about 67,000 clones listed, 80% to 90% are singletons. The origin of this receptor is a man in his fifties or sixties with active COVID-19. Sequencing input: peripheral blood. This chain joins TRBV27 and TRBJ2-1, with 7 bases matching TRBD2. The CDR3 DNA reads as TGTGCCAGCAGTTTAAGGCGTCGCGGGGGAGGCAATGAGCAGTTCTTC. Its protein is CASSLRRRGGGNEQFF.